Presented here are 9 T cell receptor beta chains from one specimen sequenced in a study of blood T cell repertoires in COVID-19. TCRdb's copy holds only in-frame clones and misses some; the assay was immunoSEQ multiplex PCR. The data show some 66,000 clones, roughly 80% seen once. The sequencing input was peripheral blood. These TCRs come from a man aged 60-69 years with acute or convalescent COVID-19.

This chain links TRBV5-1 with TRBJ2-5; TRBD2 matches at 7 bases. Germline V gene lookup returns CDR1 SGHRS and CDR2 YFSETQ. This CDR3 has 13 amino acids. The junction had 8 bases not matched to a gene; V was cut back by 7 bases and J by 5 bases. CDR3 sequence (DNA): TGCGCCAGCGGGTTTAGCGGGTCCGAGACCCAGTACTTC. Its translation: CASGFSGSETQYF.

J is TRBJ1-6 and V is TRBV19, with 11 bases identical to TRBD1. Trimming removed 7 bases from V and 5 bases from J; junction bases left unmatched: 4. CDR1 and CDR2 (germline): LNHDA, SQIVND (reference sequence). The CDR3 has 15 amino acids. This CDR3 is CASKGGQGDNSPLHF. DNA for the CDR3: TGTGCCAGTAAAGGGGGACAGGGGGATAATTCACCCCTCCACTTT. The whole variable domain, remainder taken from reference TRBV19 and TRBJ1-6, is DGGITQSPKYLFRKEGQNVTLSCEQNLNHDAMYWYRQDPGQGLRLIYYSQIVNDFQKGDIAEGYSVSREKKESFPLTVTSAQKNPTAFYLCASKGGQGDNSPLHFGNGTRLTVT.

In its sample, this clone was seen once. The rearrangement links TRBV18 to TRBJ2-1, with 7 nucleotides matching TRBD2. J lost 6 bases, V lost 6 bases, and 8 bases had no gene match. The CDR3 has 14 residues. Germline lookup yields CDR1 KGHSH and CDR2 LQKENI. As DNA, the CDR3 is TGTGCCAGCTCGCCTCCTAGCGGTGCCAATGAGCAGTTCTTC. Protein sequence: CASSPPSGANEQFF.

This chain joins TRBV5-1 and TRBJ2-1; 7 nucleotides line up with TRBD1. V was clipped by 0 bases and J by 6 bases; unmatched bases: 0. The CDR3 extends over 13 amino acids. Germline V gene data show CDR1 as SGHRS and CDR2 as YFSETQ. CDR3 protein: CASSLAGGNEQFF. DNA of the CDR3: TGCGCCAGCAGCTTGGCAGGGGGCAATGAGCAGTTCTTC.

This chain's CDR3 is CASSKAQGARGNTIYF. The CDR3, as DNA: TGTGCCAGTAGTAAGGCACAGGGGGCGCGTGGAAACACCATATATTTT. The chain recombines TRBV19 with TRBJ1-3; 9 nucleotides match TRBD1. This CDR3 spans 16 amino acids. Germline trimming cut 4 bases from V and 3 bases from J; bases unmatched to any gene: 7. Germline CDR1 reads LNHDA; CDR2 reads SQIVND (reference sequence). Together with reference TRBV19 and TRBJ1-3, the CDR3 gives the full variable domain: DGGITQSPKYLFRKEGQNVTLSCEQNLNHDAMYWYRQDPGQGLRLIYYSQIVNDFQKGDIAEGYSVSREKKESFPLTVTSAQKNPTAFYLCASSKAQGARGNTIYFGEGSWLTVV.

The chain couples TRBV2 to TRBJ1-2; D unresolved. Germline CDR1 SNHLY, CDR2 FYNNEI. V gave up 5 bases and J gave up 4 bases, with 5 bases separating them. The CDR3 is made up of 11 amino acids. CDR3 DNA sequence: TGTGCCAGCAGTCCTCTCTATGGCTACACCTTC. It codes for CASSPLYGYTF.

The chain employs TRBV6-1 and TRBJ2-7; 11 bases line up with TRBD2. Looked up from germline, CDR1 is MNHNS and CDR2 is SASEGT. This CDR3 region has 13 residues. V was clipped by 6 bases and J by 3 bases; unmatched bases: 1. CDR3 region: CASRLAGGYEQYF. The CDR3 DNA sequence: TGTGCCAGCAGGCTAGCGGGGGGCTACGAGCAGTACTTC.

The V and J genes are TRBV3-1 (or the pseudogene TRBV3-2) and TRBJ1-1; D possibly corresponds to TRBD1 (5 bases). The germline CDR1 and CDR2 sequences are LGHDT and YNNKEL (reference sequence). The ends were cut back, 3 bases at V and 4 bases at J, with 12 bases in the middle. The CDR3 covers 14 residues. CDR3 sequence: CASSQSGGITEAFF. In DNA, the CDR3 is TGTGCCAGCAGCCAGAGCGGGGGGATCACTGAAGCTTTCTTT.

This chain joins TRBV20-1 and TRBJ2-3, with D maybe TRBD2 (5 bases). This CDR3 region has 11 residues. The germline CDR1 and CDR2 sequences are DFQATT and SNEGSKA (reference sequence). V was pared by 3 bases and J by 5 bases, with 6 bases between. CDR3 protein: CSAREVDTQYF. The CDR3 DNA sequence: TGCAGTGCTAGGGAGGTAGATACGCAGTATTTT.